The 21 T cell receptor beta chains given below trace back to one sample, sequenced in a study of neoadjuvant anti-PD-1 for oral cavity cancer. Time point described: after neoadjuvant nivolumab, at surgical resection. TCRdb keeps only in-frame clones here, not all; method: immunoSEQ multiplex PCR. The top ten hold more than 3% of the sample, which has 68,000 or so clones, more than 75% seen once. Source: PBMCs, taken after nivolumab (anti-PD-1) treatment. The receptor source for this set is a person between 35 and 79 years old with oral cavity squamous cell carcinoma.

V gene TRBV6-4 combines with J gene TRBJ2-5, with 10 nucleotides matching TRBD2. The CDR3 is 15 amino acids. Germline trimming cut 5 bases from V and 5 bases from J; bases unmatched to any gene: 8. Germline V gives CDR1 MRHNA, CDR2 SNTAGT. Written as DNA, the CDR3 is TGTGCCAGCAGTCTTCTAGCGGGAGACCGGGAGACCCAGTACTTC. Protein: CASSLLAGDRETQYF.

The chain combines TRBV29-1 with TRBJ2-5; 8 bases map to TRBD1. Germline V lookup: CDR1 SQVTM, CDR2 ANQGSEA. CDR3 length: 15 residues. V was clipped by 6 bases and J by 5 bases; unmatched bases: 14. The CDR3 DNA is TGCAGCGTCAATATCGGGACAGGCGGGATTGAGACCCAGTACTTC. This gives the protein CSVNIGTGGIETQYF.

This chain links TRBV5-1 with TRBJ1-2; TRBD1 is a possible D gene (5 bases). V shed 0 bases and J shed 4 bases, with 7 bases lying between them. The CDR3 runs to 13 residues. Germline loops: CDR1 SGHRS, CDR2 YFSETQ. CDR3 in DNA: TGCGCCAGCAGCTTGGGACAGCTCTATGGCTACACCTTC. This gives the protein CASSLGQLYGYTF.

The rearrangement uses TRBV30 and TRBJ2-5, with unresolved D. CDR3 length equals 13 residues. Trimming stripped 1 base from V and 1 base from J, with 7 bases between. CDR1 is GTSNPN and CDR2 is SVGIG in the germline V gene (reference sequence). CDR3: CAWSAQVQETQYF. Here the CDR3 DNA reads TGTGCCTGGAGTGCGCAGGTCCAAGAGACCCAGTACTTC.

This clone was counted only a few times. The gene calls are TRBV19 and TRBJ1-5; D gene uncertain. Germline lookup yields CDR1 LNHDA and CDR2 SQIVND (reference sequence). Trimming took off 5 bases at V and 0 bases at J, with 2 bases between the two ends. The CDR3 spans 12 residues. The CDR3 DNA reads as TGTGCCAGTAGTTTTAGCAATCAGCCCCAGCATTTT. The encoded protein is CASSFSNQPQHF. The full variable domain, its missing parts supplied by reference TRBV19 and TRBJ1-5, is DGGITQSPKYLFRKEGQNVTLSCEQNLNHDAMYWYRQDPGQGLRLIYYSQIVNDFQKGDIAEGYSVSREKKESFPLTVTSAQKNPTAFYLCASSFSNQPQHFGDGTRLSIL.

The gene calls are TRBV20-1 and TRBJ2-7; D is undetermined. V shed 7 bases and J shed 6 bases, with 10 bases lying between them. The CDR3 loop spans 10 amino acids. CDR1 and CDR2 (germline): DFQATT, SNEGSKA (reference sequence). CDR3 in amino acids: CSDTTSEQYF. In DNA, the CDR3 is TGCAGTGATACGACGTCCGAGCAGTACTTC.

This clone was seen just once. The chain carries TRBV5-1 and TRBJ2-5; D not certain. Germline CDR1 is SGHRS and CDR2 is YFSETQ. The CDR3 runs to 14 residues. V was pared by 1 base and J by 2 bases, with 9 bases between. CDR3 bases: TGCGCCAGCAGCTTGACCTACGGTCAAGAGACCCAGTACTTC. This codes for CASSLTYGQETQYF.

The chain joins TRBV5-5 to TRBJ1-1; weak D call: TRBD1 (5 bases). Germline V gene data show CDR1 as SGHKS and CDR2 as YYEKEE (reference sequence). V was pared by 0 bases and J by 4 bases, with 13 bases between. This CDR3 has 15 amino acids. CDR3 region: CASSLVQGFATEAFF. As DNA, the CDR3 is TGTGCCAGCAGCTTGGTTCAGGGTTTCGCCACTGAAGCTTTCTTT.

The genes are TRBV7-8 and TRBJ2-7; possibly TRBD2 for D (6 bases). V lost 4 bases and J lost 1, with 11 bases in between. This CDR3 has 14 residues. The germline gives CDR1 SGHVS, CDR2 FQNEAQ. CDR3 amino acids: CASSSLAVSYEQYF. CDR3 bases: TGTGCCAGCAGCTCTTTAGCGGTATCCTACGAGCAGTACTTC.

The V call is TRBV29-1, the J call TRBJ2-5; D is ambiguous. The V gene lost 1 base and the J gene lost 5 bases, with 8 bases spanning the gap. This CDR3 contains 12 residues. The germline V gene has CDR1 SQVTM and CDR2 ANQGSEA. The CDR3 sequence: CSVEGRTETQYF. The CDR3 bases are TGCAGCGTTGAAGGCCGAACGGAGACCCAGTACTTC.

This clone has just a few counts. V is TRBV10-2 and J is TRBJ1-2; unclear D gene. The CDR3 has 14 residues. CDR1 and CDR2 (germline): WSHSY, SAAADI. The V gene lost 3 bases and the J gene lost 5 bases, with 13 bases spanning the gap. DNA of the CDR3: TGCGCCAGCAGTGATGGGATGGCCCGGTATGGCTACACCTTC. Amino acids: CASSDGMARYGYTF.

The chain links TRBV6-1 to TRBJ1-2; 7 nucleotides align to TRBD1. V was clipped by 4 bases and J by 4 bases; unmatched bases: 3. Germline V lookup: CDR1 MNHNS, CDR2 SASEGT. CDR3 size: 13 residues. CDR3: CASSGGQLYGYTF. DNA for the CDR3: TGTGCCAGCAGTGGGGGACAGCTCTATGGCTACACCTTC.

This clone showed up just a few times. The chain has TRBV11-2 and TRBJ1-1; 11 positions match TRBD1. V was pared by 5 bases and J by 5 bases, with 4 bases of the junction left unmatched. Germline values: CDR1 SGHAT, CDR2 FQNNGV. The CDR3 has 14 residues. CDR3 region: CASSPDRGHTEAFF. The CDR3 DNA reads TGTGCCAGCAGCCCGGACAGGGGGCATACTGAAGCTTTCTTT.

The chain recombines TRBV10-3 with TRBJ1-2; weak D call: TRBD1 (5 bases). Germline-derived CDR1 and CDR2 are ENHRY and SYGVKD. The CDR3 length is 12 residues. The ends were cut back, 6 bases at V and 5 bases at J, with 10 bases in the middle. CDR3 nucleotides: TGTGCCATCAGGGGACTTTCATATGGCTACACCTTC. Protein product: CAIRGLSYGYTF.

The chain couples TRBV28 to TRBJ1-2; unclear D gene. The CDR3 has 14 amino acids. The germline V gene has CDR1 MDHEN and CDR2 SYDVKM. The ends were cut back, 8 bases at V and 5 bases at J, with 18 bases in the middle. CDR3 protein: CASGPGVAVYGYTF. CDR3 DNA: TGTGCCAGCGGACCCGGAGTGGCAGTTTATGGCTACACCTTC.

This sequence joins TRBV19 and TRBJ2-7; possibly TRBD1 or TRBD2 for D (6 bases each). Trimming removed 5 bases at V and 4 bases at J, with 15 bases between. The CDR3 extends over 14 amino acids. The germline CDR1 and CDR2 sequences are LNHDA and SQIVND (reference sequence). The CDR3 DNA sequence: TGTGCCAGTAGTTCGGGTCCGGGGGCATACGAGCAGTACTTC. Translation: CASSSGPGAYEQYF. The entire variable domain, with the rest obtained from reference TRBV19 and TRBJ2-7, is as follows: DGGITQSPKYLFRKEGQNVTLSCEQNLNHDAMYWYRQDPGQGLRLIYYSQIVNDFQKGDIAEGYSVSREKKESFPLTVTSAQKNPTAFYLCASSSGPGAYEQYFGPGTRLTVT.

The V gene is TRBV7-8, the J gene TRBJ1-2; D perhaps matches TRBD1 (5 bases). CDR1 and CDR2 (germline): SGHVS, FQNEAQ. Trimming stripped 6 bases from V and 8 bases from J, with 22 bases between. The CDR3 consists of 15 residues. The CDR3, as DNA: TGTGCCAGCAGTGAGTCATTCGGGACTCCGAGCGGCTACACCTTC. Translating it yields CASSESFGTPSGYTF.

The chain recombines TRBV9 with TRBJ2-2; D is unclear. The V end was cut by 4 bases, the J end by 6 bases, with 10 bases between. The CDR3 has 13 residues. Germline V CDR1 and CDR2: SGDLS, YYNGEE. DNA of the CDR3: TGTGCCAGCAGCCCATCAGCCGCCGGGGAGCTGTTTTTT. The encoded protein is CASSPSAAGELFF.

The V call is TRBV6-4, the J call TRBJ2-2; D not certain. CDR3 size: 14 residues. Trimming left V 4 bases short and J 2 bases short, with 8 bases between. Per germline, CDR1 MRHNA and CDR2 SNTAGT. The CDR3 protein is CASSVVTNTGELFF. The DNA for the CDR3 is TGTGCCAGCAGTGTTGTCACCAACACCGGGGAGCTGTTTTTT.

This clone was counted only a few times. The chain recombines TRBV28 with TRBJ2-7; no firm D call. With 7 bases removed from V and 1 base from J, the gap between germline ends came to 17 bases. The germline V gene encodes CDR1 MDHEN and CDR2 SYDVKM. The CDR3 has 15 residues. The CDR3 is CASNPSDFRSYEQYF. Written as DNA, the CDR3 is TGTGCCAGCAATCCTTCGGATTTTCGGTCCTACGAGCAGTACTTC.

The chain links TRBV7-6 to TRBJ2-1; TRBD2 agrees at 8 bases. Losses at the gene ends were 5 bases for V and 9 bases for J; bases not matched to a gene: 6. CDR3 length: 13 amino acids. CDR1 SGHVS and CDR2 FNYEAQ come from the germline V gene. CDR3 residues: CASSQSGSGEQFF. For the CDR3, the DNA is TGTGCCAGCAGCCAGAGCGGGAGTGGTGAGCAGTTCTTC.